This T cell receptor (beta chain) came from a study of cytomegalovirus exposure and HLA in healthy donors. General observations from the study: Certain sequence variants were highly shared and formed a cluster, and this cluster was likely a sequencing artifact. Presence/absence analyses assumed roughly uniform sequencing depth across donors. Only CMV serostatus was available as immune exposure information.

Unrecorded immune exposure was likely among donors, who were nominally healthy when sampled. The PCR ran on 60 Vbeta and 13 Jbeta primers. Method: immunoSEQ multiplex PCR; TCRdb's copy keeps in-frame clones and lacks some. This table has about 120,000 clones, about three quarters appearing once. In its sample, this clone was seen a few times. Its specificity is unknown. The CDR3 consists of 13 residues. V lost 3 bases, J lost 2 bases, and 7 bases lay in between. CDR1 is SGHDN, CDR2 FVKESK, per germline. What was sequenced was PBMCs. The rearrangement links TRBV14 to TRBJ1-2; D ambiguous. The clonotype was recovered from a middle-aged woman in good health and CMV-seropositive. CDR3 in DNA: TGTGCCAGCAGCCACTCCGGGAACTATGGCTACACCTTC. Protein product: CASSHSGNYGYTF.